These 26 T cell receptor beta chains share one sample of origin, sequenced in a study of OX40 agonist ivuxolimab in advanced cancers. Library method: the immunoSEQ multiplex PCR assay. TCRdb stores this immuneACCESS table with in-frame sequences only. Part of the clones is absent; in the studies checked, under half of the shortfall reflects unresolved V genes, and no reason is known for the rest. Within this sample are approximately 58,000 clones, with 82% of them counted one time only. The ten largest clonotypes hold around 1.6% of the sample. The sample in question was CD4+ or CD8+ T cells sorted from blood, obtained in a trial of the OX40 agonist ivuxolimab. These receptors all come from an adult with an advanced solid tumor such as melanoma, head and neck, liver or kidney cancer.

This clone was recorded once. The chain couples TRBV2 to TRBJ1-1; D gene unclear. The germline gives CDR1 SNHLY, CDR2 FYNNEI. This CDR3 is built from 13 residues. Trimming shortened V by 0 bases and J by 5 bases, and 7 bases separated the two germline ends. CDR3 sequence (DNA): TGTGCCAGCAGTGAAGCGCGAGGGACTGAAGCTTTCTTT. This codes for CASSEARGTEAFF.

The rearrangement links TRBV7-3 to TRBJ2-7; 10 bases align to TRBD2. This CDR3 has 18 residues. Trimming at V came to 3 bases and at J to 6 bases, leaving 17 bases not matched to a gene. CDR1 SGHTA and CDR2 FQGTGA come from the germline V gene. DNA for the CDR3: TGTGCCAGCAGCTTGGGTCCACCAGCGGGGGGGCAGGCGCGCGAGCAGTACTTC. Amino acid sequence: CASSLGPPAGGQAREQYF.

J is TRBJ1-1 and V is TRBV4-3; 8 bases agree with TRBD1. The CDR3 totals 14 residues. From germline, CDR1 is LGHNA and CDR2 YSLEER. The J segment lost 6 bases and the V segment lost 1 base, leaving 4 bases of the junction unmatched. CDR3 DNA sequence: TGCGCCAGCAGCCAAGTCAGGGGGCGGGCTGAAGCTTTCTTT. Translated, it gives CASSQVRGRAEAFF.

The chain has TRBV6-1 and TRBJ2-2; tentatively, D is TRBD2 (6 bases). V was shortened by 6 bases and J by 3 bases, with 20 bases between the two germline ends. This CDR3 is 17 amino acids long. The germline V gene encodes CDR1 MNHNS and CDR2 SASEGT. CDR3 loop: CASSEPEGRGYTGELFF. In DNA form, the CDR3 reads TGTGCCAGCAGCGAACCGGAGGGACGGGGGTACACCGGGGAGCTGTTTTTT.

CDR3 protein: CASFRGAKNIQYF. Written as DNA, the CDR3 is TGTGCCAGCTTTCGGGGGGCGAAAAACATTCAGTACTTC. The chain employs TRBV18 and TRBJ2-4; a weak D match, TRBD2 (7 bases). CDR1 is KGHSH and CDR2 is LQKENI in the germline V gene. Trimming stripped 7 bases from V and 4 bases from J, with 11 bases between. The CDR3 contains 13 residues.

This chain connects TRBV5-5 to TRBJ1-1; unclear D gene. CDR3 length equals 15 residues. Trimming stripped 0 bases from V and 0 bases from J, with 9 bases between. CDR1 SGHKS and CDR2 YYEKEE come from the germline V gene (reference sequence). CDR3 loop: CASSLDPTMNTEAFF. CDR3 bases: TGTGCCAGCAGCTTGGACCCGACCATGAACACTGAAGCTTTCTTT.

This chain links TRBV29-1 with TRBJ1-1; TRBD1 might be the D (6 bases). V was clipped by 5 bases and J by 0 bases, with 16 bases between them. The CDR3 is 15 residues long. Per germline, CDR1 SQVTM and CDR2 ANQGSEA. The CDR3 region is CSVSGGALMNTEAFF. CDR3 nucleotide sequence: TGCAGCGTTTCCGGGGGGGCGTTGATGAACACTGAAGCTTTCTTT.

There are a few counts of this clone. The V gene is TRBV18, the J gene TRBJ1-1; a weak D match, TRBD1 (5 bases). V gave up 6 bases and J gave up 7 bases, with 15 bases separating them. Looked up from germline, CDR1 is KGHSH and CDR2 is LQKENI. The CDR3 length is 13 residues. CDR3 bases: TGTGCCAGCTCTCTCCGGGACCCAGATGAAGCTTTCTTT. This codes for CASSLRDPDEAFF.

This chain connects TRBV14 to TRBJ1-2; maybe TRBD1 (6 bases). CDR3 length: 13 amino acids. Trimming left V 5 bases short and J 4 bases short, with 11 bases between. Germline V lookup: CDR1 SGHDN, CDR2 FVKESK. CDR3 residues: CASSDDRTYGYTF. The DNA of the CDR3 is TGTGCCAGCAGCGACGACAGGACCTATGGCTACACCTTC.

This clone has a single count. A read error is possible here, since a much larger clone lies one base away. The CDR3 loop reads CASSLSSYEQYF. In DNA form, the CDR3 reads TGTGCCAGCAGCCTGAGCTCCTACGAGCAGTACTTC. The chain joins TRBV6-6 to TRBJ2-7; D call uncertain. The CDR3 has 12 residues. Trimming took 6 bases from V and 0 from J, leaving 6 bases between them. CDR1 MNHNY and CDR2 SVGAGI come from the germline V gene (reference sequence).

This chain uses TRBV6-1 with TRBJ1-4; no clear D. This CDR3 has 13 residues. V was cut by 7 bases and J by 8 bases, with 14 bases left in between. The germline V gene encodes CDR1 MNHNS and CDR2 SASEGT. The CDR3 reads CASTMGLEEKLFF. The CDR3 region has the DNA TGTGCCAGCACCATGGGCCTGGAGGAAAAACTGTTTTTT.

In its sample, this clone was seen once. The CDR3 here is CASSFADSAPYNEQFF. CDR3 DNA sequence: TGCGCCAGCAGCTTCGCCGACTCAGCGCCCTACAATGAGCAGTTCTTC. The chain has TRBV5-1 and TRBJ2-1; D gene unclear. The CDR3 is 16 amino acids. V was shortened by 2 bases and J by 2 bases, with 14 bases between the two germline ends. Looked up from germline, CDR1 is SGHRS and CDR2 is YFSETQ.

The CDR3 DNA reads as TGTGCCAGCAGCTTAAGACACGGCGAGCAGTACTTC. Translating it yields CASSLRHGEQYF. The V call is TRBV7-2, the J call TRBJ2-7; D remains unclear. V was clipped by 2 bases and J by 6 bases, with 8 bases between them. Looked up from germline, CDR1 is SGHTA and CDR2 is FQGNSA. This CDR3 has 12 amino acids.

The J gene is TRBJ1-2, the V gene TRBV7-2; TRBD1 aligns across 10 bases. CDR1 and CDR2 from the germline V gene are SGHTA and FQGNSA. The CDR3 spans 15 residues. J gave up 8 bases and V 2 bases, and 8 bases lay outside the gene matches. CDR3 residues: CASSLLLGTGEGYTF. CDR3 coding DNA: TGTGCCAGCAGCTTATTACTTGGGACAGGGGAAGGCTACACCTTC.

The rearrangement joins TRBV5-1 to TRBJ2-5; D possibly corresponds to TRBD1 (5 bases). Trimming left V 7 bases short and J 4 bases short, with 17 bases between. CDR3 length: 14 amino acids. The V gene's germline CDR1 is SGHRS and CDR2 YFSETQ. The DNA of the CDR3 is TGCGCCAGCGACTCTGGGGCCTGGGGAGAGACCCAGTACTTC. Amino acids: CASDSGAWGETQYF.

This clone has a single count. V usage is TRBV18 and J usage is TRBJ1-5; no clear D gene. V was pared by 7 bases and J by 2 bases, with 12 bases between. The CDR3 contains 14 residues. The germline CDR1 and CDR2 sequences are KGHSH and LQKENI. Here the CDR3 reads CASCEQNGNQPQHF. CDR3 nucleotides: TGTGCCAGCTGCGAGCAAAACGGCAATCAGCCCCAGCATTTT. Together with reference TRBV18 and TRBJ1-5, the CDR3 gives the full variable domain: NAGVMQNPRHLVRRRGQEARLRCSPMKGHSHVYWYRQLPEEGLKFMVYLQKENIIDESGMPKERFSAEFPKEGPSILRIQQVVRGDSAAYFCASCEQNGNQPQHFGDGTRLSIL.

The sample holds a few counts of this clone. The chain carries TRBV6-5 and TRBJ1-6; maybe TRBD1 (5 bases). Germline CDR1 and CDR2: MNHEY and SVGAGI. The CDR3 sequence is 13 residues long. Trimming left V 2 bases short and J 6 bases short, with 5 bases between. CDR3 coding DNA: TGTGCCAGCAGTTACAGGGGTAATTCACCCCTCCACTTT. Translation gives CASSYRGNSPLHF.

The rearrangement links TRBV19 to TRBJ1-2, with D tentatively TRBD1 (5 bases). Germline-derived CDR1 and CDR2 are LNHDA and SQIVND (reference sequence). The CDR3 contains 14 residues. With 5 bases removed from V and 4 bases from J, the gap between germline ends came to 14 bases. The CDR3 is CASSLRGVGYGYTF. The CDR3 DNA is TGTGCCAGTAGTCTGCGGGGGGTCGGCTATGGCTACACCTTC.

The chain carries TRBV7-2 and TRBJ1-2; D remains unclear. Per germline, CDR1 SGHTA and CDR2 FQGNSA. The CDR3 runs 12 residues. Trimming stripped 2 bases from V and 8 bases from J, with 9 bases between. CDR3 DNA: TGTGCCAGCAGCTTATTCGAACAGGGCTACACCTTC. Translating gives CASSLFEQGYTF. Full variable domain (rest looked up from reference TRBV7-2 and TRBJ1-2): GAGVSQSPSNKVTEKGKDVELRCDPISGHTALYWYRQSLGQGLEFLIYFQGNSAPDKSGLPSDRFSAERTGGSVSTLTIQRTQQEDSAVYLCASSLFEQGYTFGSGTRLTVV.

This chain joins TRBV30 and TRBJ1-5, with D maybe TRBD1 (5 bases). Germline lookup yields CDR1 GTSNPN and CDR2 SVGIG (reference sequence). Trimming stripped 2 bases from V and 0 bases from J, with 20 bases between. CDR3 size: 18 residues. CDR3 sequence reads: CAWSQTAQGAYSNQPQHF. The CDR3 region has the DNA TGTGCCTGGAGTCAGACAGCTCAAGGGGCGTATAGCAATCAGCCCCAGCATTTT.

The CDR3 is CASSEGDGTEAFF. Written as DNA, the CDR3 is TGCGCCAGCAGCGAAGGGGATGGCACTGAAGCTTTCTTT. The rearrangement links TRBV10-2 to TRBJ1-1; D may be TRBD1 (5 bases). Trimming took 6 bases from V and 4 from J, leaving 12 bases between them. Germline CDR1 reads WSHSY; CDR2 reads SAAADI. CDR3 size: 13 residues.

This rearrangement joins TRBV6-1 to TRBJ1-5, with D hard to call. CDR3 length: 16 amino acids. Trimming cost V 3 bases and J 1 base, with 13 bases left between them. The V gene's germline CDR1 is MNHNS and CDR2 SASEGT. In DNA form, the CDR3 reads TGTGCCAGCAGTGATTTAGCCAAAGGGAGCAATCAGCCCCAGCATTTT. Translated: CASSDLAKGSNQPQHF.

The rearrangement joins TRBV9 to TRBJ1-1, with TRBD1 matching 8 bases. The germline V gene has CDR1 SGDLS and CDR2 YYNGEE. The CDR3 has 14 amino acids. The J segment lost 10 bases and the V segment lost 3 bases, leaving 11 bases of the junction unmatched. The CDR3 sequence: CASSGGETDRGAFF. The CDR3 nucleotides read TGTGCCAGCAGCGGGGGGGAAACCGACAGGGGAGCTTTCTTT. The full variable domain, in which reference TRBV9 and TRBJ1-1 provide the parts outside the CDR3, is DSGVTQTPKHLITATGQRVTLRCSPRSGDLSVYWYQQSLDQGLQFLIQYYNGEERAKGNILERFSAQQFPDLHSELNLSSLELGDSALYFCASSGGETDRGAFFGQGTRLTVV.

The chain employs TRBV27 and TRBJ1-5; 8 nucleotides align to TRBD1. The CDR3 extends over 17 amino acids. The trim removed 5 bases at V and 4 bases at J, leaving 13 bases unmatched. Germline values: CDR1 MNHEY, CDR2 SMNVEV (reference sequence). CDR3 region: CASSPRFGQGSNQPQHF. The CDR3 bases are TGTGCCAGCAGTCCCCGGTTCGGACAGGGCTCAAATCAGCCCCAGCATTTT.

The chain links TRBV5-6 to TRBJ2-5; a possible D gene is TRBD1 (5 bases). Per germline, CDR1 SGHDT and CDR2 YYEEEE. The V end lost 0 bases, the J end lost 5 bases, and 14 bases lay between the germline ends. The CDR3 is 15 amino acids. The CDR3 here is CASSLESAGMETQYF. The CDR3 DNA follows: TGTGCCAGCAGCTTGGAATCGGCAGGGATGGAGACCCAGTACTTC.

The J gene is TRBJ2-6, the V gene TRBV19; D uncertain. The CDR3 sequence is 16 residues long. The V and J ends lost 0 bases and 0 bases respectively, with 6 bases between them. Germline values: CDR1 LNHDA, CDR2 SQIVND (reference sequence). CDR3: CASSIEGNSGANVLTF. The DNA of the CDR3 is TGTGCCAGTAGTATAGAAGGGAACTCTGGGGCCAACGTCCTGACTTTC.